This T cell receptor (beta chain) was obtained from a study of T cell responses to AZD1222 COVID-19 vaccine. Per the germline V gene, CDR1 is SGHTA and CDR2 is FQGNSA. After removal of 5 bases from V and 4 bases from J, the junction contained 11 bases not matched to a gene. The CDR3 is 16 amino acids. TCRdb keeps only in-frame clones here, not all; method: immunoSEQ multiplex PCR. The table records 150,000 to 160,000 clones, around 85% of them present only once. As regards this clone: Antigen unknown.

Study-wide results and caveats: Among AZD1222 vaccinees, only six or seven were seropositive at baseline.

Material: peripheral blood, obtained after recovery from COVID-19. The rearrangement uses TRBV7-2 and TRBJ1-1, with TRBD1 identical over 9 bases. The receptor was derived from an adult who had recovered from COVID-19. Here the CDR3 DNA reads TGTGCCAGCAGCCCCGACAGGGGGAATCTGATCACTGAAGCTTTCTTT. It is translated as CASSPDRGNLITEAFF.